This T cell receptor beta chain derives from a study of blood T cells in healthy people across ages. The second PCR ran about 6 to 12 cycles with a sample-barcoded 5' primer and J-beta primers. All cDNA molecules were each tagged by a template-switch adaptor with 12 random nucleotides. TCRdb reanalysed the 5' RACE reads using MiXCR and keeps one entry per CDR3 protein. The repertoire holds 580,000 or so distinct CDR3 sequences, roughly 48% seen once, with around 23% in the top ten. Every donor gave roughly 9.6 milliliters of peripheral blood. The germline V gene has CDR1 SNHLY and CDR2 FYNNEI. The CDR3 has 14 amino acids. V dropped 7 bases and J dropped 0 bases, with 12 bases sitting between them.

What was sequenced was blood. V and J are TRBV2 and TRBJ2-5; no reliable D call. This TCR derives from an older man in good health. CDR3 nucleotide sequence: TGTGCCAGCACTCAACCCGGTTACCAAGAGACCCAGTACTTC. Protein sequence: CASTQPGYQETQYF.